This T cell receptor (beta chain) was sequenced during a study of T cell changes during pregnancy in multiple sclerosis (dated by TCRdb to between 2017 and 2020). Regarding the study in general: In women with multiple sclerosis, the researchers looked at how the T cell repertoire shifted as pregnancy progressed.

This clone was counted between two and nine times. What this receptor recognizes is not known. Base-call qualities are not available, and no considerably larger clone is one nucleotide away. The CDR3 spans 11 residues, from the cysteine through the phenylalanine. Only CDR3 DNA remains: 33 bases, in frame from the first base. The V and J ends are trimmed by 3 bases and 8 bases, leaving 10 bases between them. According to the germline V gene, CDR1 reads SQVTM and CDR2 reads ANQGSEA. The protocol used for the library was the immunoSEQ multiplex PCR assay. TCRdb took this table from immuneACCESS and kept in-frame rearrangements with V and J called. Such tables lack part of the clones; where checked against another copy, unresolved V genes explain under half of the gap, and the rest is unexplained. The sample records 100,000 or so clones, 85% to 95% of which are singletons. Over 0.7% of the sample goes to the ten largest clones.

The rearrangement joined TRBV29-1 to TRBJ1-2; the best D guess is TRBD1, with 5 bases matching. The sample in question was peripheral blood, obtained before pregnancy. The clonotype comes from a female donor with multiple sclerosis, enrolled in a pregnancy study. The CDR3 region reads CSVEGREGYTF. The DNA sequence is TGCAGCGTTGAGGGACGGGAGGGCTACACCTTC.